This TCR beta chain originates from a study of T-cell reconstitution after alpha-beta-depleted transplantation in children. It was with unique molecular identifiers that the TCRbeta library was prepared. Via MiXCR, TCRdb re-called the PCR reads, giving one row per CDR3 protein. The top ten hold about 32% of the sample, which has roughly 420,000 distinct CDR3 sequences, about 16% seen once. With V trimmed by 0 bases and J by 5 bases, 7 bases remained unmatched. Germline V gene lookup returns CDR1 ENHRY and CDR2 SYGVKD. The CDR3 loop spans 15 amino acids. The J gene is TRBJ2-7, the V gene TRBV10-3, with 7 bases aligning to TRBD1. The source is a boy less than two years old who had a stem cell transplant for Wiskott-Aldrich syndrome, so the T cells may come from the graft donor. The sample was PBMCs, mostly from graft donor cells, taken 360 days after TCRalphabeta/CD19-depleted stem cell transplant. The chain's CDR3 is CAISESRQGPHEQYF. CDR3 DNA sequence: TGTGCCATCAGTGAGTCGAGACAGGGCCCTCACGAGCAGTACTTC.